This TCR beta chain appears in the sequencing data of a study of T-cell memory formation after mild COVID-19. The ends were cut back, 11 bases at V and 4 bases at J, with 16 bases in the middle. CDR1 and CDR2 from the germline V gene are KGHDR and SFDVKD. The CDR3 is 13 residues long. cDNA libraries for TCR alpha and TCR beta, carrying sample barcodes and UMIs, came from 5'RACE with constant-segment primers. MiXCR, run by TCRdb on the 5' RACE reads, gives a single entry per CDR3 protein. This table has under 600,000 distinct CDR3 sequences, roughly 20% appearing once. This clonotype was observed a few times.

The clonotype was recovered from an adult woman who had mild COVID-19 (a few samples of this study predate the infection). Cell type and time point are not known. The chain uses TRBV24-1 and TRBJ1-1; possible D gene TRBD1, 5 bases. Sequencing was carried out using PBMCs or a T cell subset sorted from them (not recorded which). CDR3 nucleotide sequence: TGTGCCAGGTACAGGATCCCTGCCACTGAAGCTTTCTTT. Translating gives CARYRIPATEAFF.